Listed below are T cell receptor beta chains from one sample, sequenced in a study of cytomegalovirus exposure and HLA in healthy donors. Some clones are missing from TCRdb's copy, which holds only in-frame ones; the method was immunoSEQ multiplex PCR. The sample shows 95,000 to 150,000 clones, 65% to 90% of them seen only once. Source material: PBMCs. All receptors derive from a man younger than 45 in good health and CMV-seronegative. CDR3s include the opening cysteine and the closing phenylalanine or tryptophan. The D gene is left open where the match is weak. The size entry is marked missing in some rows and otherwise reads once, few, many or a size class.

.,.,TRBJ1-5,TRBV7-9,TGTGCCAGCAGCTTAGAATCACAGCCCCAGCATTTT,CASSLESQPQHF
.,.,TRBJ1-6,TRBV28,TGTGCCAGCAACGTTGACAGGCCTACTAATTCACCCCTCCACTTT,CASNVDRPTNSPLHF
.,TRBD1,TRBJ2-1,TRBV27,TGTGCCAGCAGTTTACCAGGGGGTGAGCAGTTCTTC,CASSLPGGEQFF
.,TRBD1,TRBJ1-5,TRBV7-9,TGTGCCAGCAGCCCCCGGACAGGCAATAGCAATCAGCCCCAGCATTTT,CASSPRTGNSNQPQHF
.,.,TRBJ2-7,TRBV18,TGTGCCAGCTCACGATCCAAGGACACCTACGAGCAGTACTTC,CASSRSKDTYEQYF
.,TRBD2,TRBJ2-5,TRBV5-6,TGTGCCAGCAGCTCGTCGACTAGCGGGGTATGGTACTTC,CASSSSTSGVWYF
.,TRBD1,TRBJ1-1,TRBV6-6,TGTGCCAGCAGTTTCCGGGACAGGGAGGGTGCTTTCTTT,CASSFRDREGAFF
.,.,TRBJ2-1,TRBV7-2,TGTGCCAGCAGCCCCGGGGGTAGCTCCTACAATGAGCAGTTCTTC,CASSPGGSSYNEQFF
.,TRBD1,TRBJ1-1,TRBV28,TGTGCCAGCAGTTTATGGGGGGACAGGGGGAACACTGAGGCTTTCTTT,CASSLWGDRGNTEAFF
.,.,TRBJ2-2,TRBV6-1,TGTGCCAGCAGTCCCAGCCTGGCGGGCGGGGAGCTGTTTTTT,CASSPSLAGGELFF
.,.,TRBJ2-7,TRBV28,TGTGCCAGCAGTCCGCCGGGACTCTCCTACGAGCAGTACTTC,CASSPPGLSYEQYF
once,.,TRBJ1-2,TRBV7-9,TGTTCCAGCACCCCACAAGGCCGGGGCGAGGGGGACTATGGCTACACCTTC,CSSTPQGRGEGDYGYTF
.,TRBD2,TRBJ2-7,TRBV28,TGTGCCAGCAGCCCCGGGCGGGGGGGCAAGGAGCAGTACTTC,CASSPGRGGKEQYF
.,.,TRBJ1-4,TRBV7-2,TGTGCCAGCAGCCCAGGGCCCGGTGGCGAAAAACTGTTTTTT,CASSPGPGGEKLFF
.,.,TRBJ2-7,TRBV5-4,TGTGCCAGCAGCACCAGACAGGCGCACTCCTACGAGCAGTACTTC,CASSTRQAHSYEQYF
.,TRBD1,TRBJ2-7,TRBV10-1,TGCGCCAGCAGTGAGCGCTCTCCGGGACAGGGGTTCTACGAGCAGTACTTC,CASSERSPGQGFYEQYF
.,TRBD2,TRBJ2-6,TRBV7-9,TGTGCCAGCAGCTCCTGGGGGGGGACTGGGGCCAACGTCCTGACTTTC,CASSSWGGTGANVLTF
.,TRBD1,TRBJ1-4,TRBV6-5,TGTGCCACTACGGACAGGGGGCTGGCTAATGAAAAACTGTTTTTT,CATTDRGLANEKLFF
.,TRBD1,TRBJ1-1,TRBV9,TGTGCCAGCGGCCGGGACAGGAACACTGAAGCTTTCTTT,CASGRDRNTEAFF
.,.,TRBJ2-1,TRBV28,TGTGCCAGCAGTTTCATCAATGAGCAGTTCTTC,CASSFINEQFF
.,.,TRBJ1-2,TRBV9,TGTGCCAGCAGCGCCCAGGTGGGCGGCTACACCTTC,CASSAQVGGYTF
.,TRBD1,TRBJ1-1,TRBV19,TGTGCCAGTAGTGCAGGGGGGAACACTGAAGCTTTCTTT,CASSAGGNTEAFF
.,TRBD1,TRBJ1-5,TRBV23-1,TGCGCCAGCAGTCAATCATGCCCAGGGGGCTCCAACTATAGCAATCAGCCCCAGCATTTT,CASSQSCPGGSNYSNQPQHF
.,.,TRBJ2-1,TRBV6-5,TGTGCCAGCAGTTCGGGTTCCGGGCAGTTCTTC,CASSSGSGQFF
.,.,TRBJ1-2,TRBV4-3,TGCGCCAGCAGCCAAGAGGACAGTTTTAACTATGGCTACACCTTC,CASSQEDSFNYGYTF
.,TRBD2,TRBJ2-5,TRBV4-3,TGCGCCAGCAGCCAAGGACTAGCGGGGGGGTTAGGGGCCCAGTACTTC,CASSQGLAGGLGAQYF
.,TRBD2,TRBJ2-4,TRBV2,TGTGCCAGCAGTGAAGAGGGCTTACTAGCGGGGGGGGGAAACAGTCAGTACTTC,CASSEEGLLAGGGNSQYF
.,TRBD1,TRBJ2-7,TRBV18,TGTGCCAGCTCACCACCCGGGACAGGGAGAGGAGACGAGCAGTACTTC,CASSPPGTGRGDEQYF
.,.,TRBJ2-2,TRBV7-9,TGTGCCAGCAGCTTAGAAGTGAGCGGGGAGCTGTTTTTT,CASSLEVSGELFF
.,TRBD1,TRBJ1-2,TRBV15,TGTGCCACCAAAGACAGGGCGGGGGGCTACACCTTC,CATKDRAGGYTF
.,.,TRBJ2-2,TRBV5-8,TGTGCCAGCAGCCCCCCGTACACCGGGGAGCTGTTTTTT,CASSPPYTGELFF
few,TRBD1,TRBJ2-7,TRBV6-5,TGTGCCAGCAGTTACGTAGGGGACAGTCCCTACGAGCAGTACTTC,CASSYVGDSPYEQYF
few,TRBD1,TRBJ2-5,TRBV28,TGTGCCAGCAGTATAACCGGGACAGGGTGGGAGACCCAGTACTTC,CASSITGTGWETQYF
.,TRBD2,TRBJ2-1,TRBV7-7,TGTGCCAGCAGCCCTAGGGGACTAGCGGGAGGACATGAGCAGTTCTTC,CASSPRGLAGGHEQFF
.,.,TRBJ1-1,TRBV28,TGTGCCAGCAGTTCCTCTCAGTGGGGGGGGCGCAGGGCGAACACTGAAGCTTTCTTT,CASSSSQWGGRRANTEAFF
.,.,TRBJ2-5,TRBV7-9,TGTGCCAGCAGCTTTCCACCAGGACGGGGTAGTCAGGAGACCCAGTACTTC,CASSFPPGRGSQETQYF